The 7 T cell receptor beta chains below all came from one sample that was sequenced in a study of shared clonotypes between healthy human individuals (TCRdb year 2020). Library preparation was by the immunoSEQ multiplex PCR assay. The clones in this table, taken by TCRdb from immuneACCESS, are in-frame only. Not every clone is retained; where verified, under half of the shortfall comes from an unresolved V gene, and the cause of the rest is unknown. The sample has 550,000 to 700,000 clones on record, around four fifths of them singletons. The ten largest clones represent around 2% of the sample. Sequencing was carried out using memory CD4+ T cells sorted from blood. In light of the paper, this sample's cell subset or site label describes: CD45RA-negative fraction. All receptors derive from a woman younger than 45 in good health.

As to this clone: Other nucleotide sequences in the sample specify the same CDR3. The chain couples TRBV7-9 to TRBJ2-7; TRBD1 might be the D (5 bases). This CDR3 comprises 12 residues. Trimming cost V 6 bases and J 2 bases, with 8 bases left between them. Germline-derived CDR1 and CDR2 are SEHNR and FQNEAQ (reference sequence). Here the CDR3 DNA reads TGTGCCAGCAGTTCGGACACCTACGAGCAGTACTTC. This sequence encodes CASSSDTYEQYF.

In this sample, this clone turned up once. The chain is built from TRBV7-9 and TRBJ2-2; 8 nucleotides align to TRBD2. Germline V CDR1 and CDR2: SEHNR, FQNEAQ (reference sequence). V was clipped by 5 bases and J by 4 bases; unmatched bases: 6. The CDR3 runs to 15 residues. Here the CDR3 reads CASSPPSGRTGELFF. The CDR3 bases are TGTGCCAGCAGCCCACCTAGCGGGCGCACCGGGGAGCTGTTTTTT.

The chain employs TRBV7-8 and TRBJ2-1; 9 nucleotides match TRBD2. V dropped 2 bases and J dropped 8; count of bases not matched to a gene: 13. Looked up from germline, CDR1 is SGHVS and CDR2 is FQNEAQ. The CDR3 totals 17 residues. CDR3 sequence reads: CASSLRLRSGGRDEQFF. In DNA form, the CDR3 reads TGTGCCAGCAGCTTAAGGTTGAGGAGCGGGGGGCGGGATGAGCAGTTCTTC.

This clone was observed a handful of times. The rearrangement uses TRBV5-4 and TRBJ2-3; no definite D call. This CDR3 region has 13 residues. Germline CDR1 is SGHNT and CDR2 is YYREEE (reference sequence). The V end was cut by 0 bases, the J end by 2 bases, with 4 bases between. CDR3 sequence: CASSLAYTDTQYF. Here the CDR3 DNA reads TGTGCCAGCAGCTTGGCTTACACAGATACGCAGTATTTT.

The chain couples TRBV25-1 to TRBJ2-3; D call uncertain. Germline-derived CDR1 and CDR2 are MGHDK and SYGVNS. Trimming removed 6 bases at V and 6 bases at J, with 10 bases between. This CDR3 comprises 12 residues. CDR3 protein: CASSSGADTQYF. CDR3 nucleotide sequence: TGTGCCAGCAGCTCAGGCGCTGATACGCAGTATTTT. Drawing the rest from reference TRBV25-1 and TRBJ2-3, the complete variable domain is EADIYQTPRYLVIGTGKKITLECSQTMGHDKMYWYQQDPGMELHLIHYSYGVNSTEKGDLSSESTVSRIRTEHFPLTLESARPSHTSQYLCASSSGADTQYFGPGTRLTVL.

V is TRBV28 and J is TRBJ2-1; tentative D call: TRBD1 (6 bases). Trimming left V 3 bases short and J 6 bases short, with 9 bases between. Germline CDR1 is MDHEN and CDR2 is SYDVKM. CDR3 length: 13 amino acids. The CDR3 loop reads CASSFWGPNEQFF. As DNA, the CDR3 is TGTGCCAGCAGTTTCTGGGGGCCCAATGAGCAGTTCTTC. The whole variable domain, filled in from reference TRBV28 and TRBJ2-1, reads DVKVTQSSRYLVKRTGEKVFLECVQDMDHENMFWYRQDPGLGLRLIYFSYDVKMKEKGDIPEGYSVSREKKERFSLILESASTNQTSMYLCASSFWGPNEQFFGPGTRLTVL.

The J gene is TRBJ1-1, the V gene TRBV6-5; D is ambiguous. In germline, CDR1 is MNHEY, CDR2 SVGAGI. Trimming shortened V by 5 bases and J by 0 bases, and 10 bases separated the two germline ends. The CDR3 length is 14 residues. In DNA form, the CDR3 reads TGTGCCAGCAGTACCGACGGGGTGAACACTGAAGCTTTCTTT. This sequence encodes CASSTDGVNTEAFF.